A selection of T cell receptor beta chains follows, all from one sample in a study of OX40 agonist ivuxolimab in advanced cancers. Here immunoSEQ multiplex PCR was the method, and the copy in TCRdb shows in-frame clones only, minus some. The sample consists of about 79,000 clones, 90% of them appearing once. The sample consisted of CD4+ or CD8+ T cells sorted from blood, taken in a trial of the OX40 agonist ivuxolimab. All receptors come from an adult with an advanced solid tumor such as melanoma, head and neck, liver or kidney cancer. Each CDR3 is given with its conserved first and last residue. Fields, in order: D gene, V gene, clone size, J gene, CDR3 DNA, CDR3 protein. The D gene is left open where the match is weak. Clone size, where shown, is once, few, many, or a class for clones that have expanded.

TRBD2	TRBV18	NA	TRBJ2-3	TGTGCCAGCTCACCACAGCTAGCGGGGGCAGATACGCAGTATTTT	CASSPQLAGADTQYF
NA	TRBV30	NA	TRBJ2-5	TGTGCCTGGAGCCCTTTATCAGAGACCCAGTACTTC	CAWSPLSETQYF
NA	TRBV18	NA	TRBJ1-6	TGTGCCAGCTCACCACCAGGATCGGTACCGGGCTCCTATAATTCACCCCTCCACTTT	CASSPPGSVPGSYNSPLHF
NA	TRBV7-9	NA	TRBJ1-4	TGTGCCAGCAGCTTAGTAACCGAAAAACTGTTTTTT	CASSLVTEKLFF
TRBD2	TRBV28	NA	TRBJ2-1	TGTGCCAGCAGGCGGAGCGGGGGGGCAGGAGAGCAGTTCTTC	CASRRSGGAGEQFF
TRBD1	TRBV18	few	TRBJ1-6	TGTGCCAGCTCCCCGGGACAGGCAAATTCACCCCTCCACTTT	CASSPGQANSPLHF
NA	TRBV18	NA	TRBJ1-4	TGTGCCAGCTCACCACCGGGACAACCAGAAAAACTGTTTTTT	CASSPPGQPEKLFF
TRBD1	TRBV5-4	NA	TRBJ1-3	TGTGCCAGCAGCTTTCAACAGGGGGTAGCTGGAAACACCATATATTTT	CASSFQQGVAGNTIYF
NA	TRBV15	NA	TRBJ2-5	TGTGCCACCAGCAGAGATATAGACATCGCCAGGGAGACCCAGTACTTC	CATSRDIDIARETQYF
NA	TRBV5-1	NA	TRBJ1-1	TGCGCCAGCAGCCTGAGGGGATTTGGGGTTGAAGCTTTCTTT	CASSLRGFGVEAFF
NA	TRBV21-1	NA	TRBJ2-1	TGTGCCAGCAGCACTCAGGGGGCGCATCCGTTCTTC	CASSTQGAHPFF
NA	TRBV27	NA	TRBJ2-5	TGTGCCAGCAGCCGAGGGGGTGGGGAGACCCAGTACTTC	CASSRGGGETQYF
NA	TRBV2	NA	TRBJ1-2	TGTGCCAGCAGTTCGGTCGGTGGCTACACCTTC	CASSSVGGYTF
NA	TRBV30	NA	TRBJ2-1	TGTGCCTGGAGTGTACAGCCGCCTGAGCAGTTCTTC	CAWSVQPPEQFF
NA	TRBV6-6	NA	TRBJ1-2	TGTGCCAGCAGTTCGGGCAGGGGAGCGGGTGATGGCTACACCTTC	CASSSGRGAGDGYTF
TRBD2	TRBV9	NA	TRBJ2-2	TGTGCCAGCAGCGTGCTACCTAGCGGGGGCACCGGGGAGCTGTTTTTT	CASSVLPSGGTGELFF
NA	TRBV11-2	NA	TRBJ1-1	TGTGCCAGCAGCTTTGTTCCCGGGACCTCTGAAGCTTTCTTT	CASSFVPGTSEAFF
TRBD1	TRBV19	NA	TRBJ1-1	TGTGCCAGTAGTCCCCTGGGACAGAAGAACACTGAAGCTTTCTTT	CASSPLGQKNTEAFF
TRBD2	TRBV7-2	NA	TRBJ2-5	TGTGCCAGCAGCTTAGTACCCCATCCTAGCGGAGAGACCCAGTACTTC	CASSLVPHPSGETQYF
NA	TRBV30	NA	TRBJ1-4	TGTGCCTGGACCCTGGGGGTTCTTGGCTCTAATGAAAAACTGTTTTTT	CAWTLGVLGSNEKLFF
NA	TRBV29-1	NA	TRBJ1-2	TGCAGCGTTGAAGATCGAAATTCAGGCAGAGGCTACACCTTC	CSVEDRNSGRGYTF
NA	TRBV11-2	NA	TRBJ1-1	TGTGCCAGCAGCCCCCTCTTGAACACTGAAGCTTTCTTT	CASSPLLNTEAFF
NA	TRBV5-1	NA	TRBJ1-1	TGCGCCAGCAGCTTATCGGGGGTGAACACTGAAGCTTTCTTT	CASSLSGVNTEAFF
TRBD1	TRBV27	once	TRBJ2-3	TGTGCCAGCAGTTGGACAGGAGCCACAGATACGCAGTATTTT	CASSWTGATDTQYF
NA	TRBV27	NA	TRBJ2-4	TGTGCCAGCACTCCTAGGTTCGGTTCTCTAGCCAAAAACATTCAGTACTTC	CASTPRFGSLAKNIQYF
TRBD2	TRBV27	NA	TRBJ2-2	TGTGCCAGCAGAGGACTAGCGGGGGCCTCGAACACCGGGGAGCTGTTTTTT	CASRGLAGASNTGELFF
NA	TRBV7-8	NA	TRBJ1-1	TGTGCCAGCAGCTTAGTGTGGGGCACTGAAGCTTTCTTT	CASSLVWGTEAFF
TRBD2	TRBV28	once	TRBJ2-5	TGTGCCAGCAGTTTACAGGGAGGGCAGACCCAGTACTTC	CASSLQGGQTQYF